The 28 T cell receptor beta chains below all came from one sample that was sequenced in a study of technical replicates of blood from a few donors. Assay used: immunoSEQ multiplex PCR; TCRdb lists only in-frame clones, some missing. The table records tens of thousands of clones, approximately 97% of them present only once. Sequencing input: T cells isolated from PBMCs. All receptors come from a human donor in good health.

The chain has TRBV11-2 and TRBJ2-3, with 7 bases that match TRBD1. Per germline, CDR1 SGHAT and CDR2 FQNNGV. The length of the CDR3 is 15 residues. V gave up 2 bases and J gave up 1 base; unmatched junction bases: 3. The CDR3 loop is CASSLNRGGTDTQYF. CDR3 bases: TGTGCCAGCAGCTTAAACAGGGGCGGCACAGATACGCAGTATTTT.

This rearrangement joins TRBV28 to TRBJ2-7, with 8 bases lining up with TRBD1. V shed 5 bases, J shed 7 bases, and the junction held 13 bases outside the gene matches. Germline CDR1 is MDHEN and CDR2 is SYDVKM. The CDR3 runs to 15 residues. In DNA, the CDR3 is TGTGCCAGCAGTCCTCTCGTTACCACAGGGGGTGAGCAGTACTTC. Encoded protein: CASSPLVTTGGEQYF.

The genes are TRBV28 and TRBJ1-5, with a weak D call TRBD1 (5 bases). Trimming took 1 base from V and 4 from J, leaving 11 bases between them. The CDR3 contains 15 residues. CDR1 is MDHEN and CDR2 is SYDVKM in the germline V gene. CDR3 DNA sequence: TGTGCCAGCAGTTTATACGTGGGACTGAATCAGCCCCAGCATTTT. It encodes CASSLYVGLNQPQHF.

The chain uses TRBV29-1 and TRBJ1-5; weak D call: TRBD1 (5 bases). The germline CDR1 and CDR2 sequences are SQVTM and ANQGSEA. Trimming took 6 bases from V and 0 from J, leaving 6 bases between them. The CDR3 is made up of 12 amino acids. CDR3 bases: TGCAGCGTCAGGGATAGCAATCAGCCCCAGCATTTT. This sequence encodes CSVRDSNQPQHF.

The gene calls are TRBV28 and TRBJ1-5; the D is unclear. The CDR3 is made up of 16 amino acids. Germline V lookup: CDR1 MDHEN, CDR2 SYDVKM. V was pared by 6 bases and J by 1 base, with 16 bases between. CDR3 protein: CASSRPALVSNQPQHF. CDR3 in DNA: TGTGCCAGCAGCCGTCCCGCCCTAGTCAGCAATCAGCCCCAGCATTTT.

The chain couples TRBV5-1 to TRBJ1-3; no firm D call. V lost 7 bases and J 0 bases, leaving 11 bases between the germline ends. CDR3 size: 14 residues. CDR1 and CDR2 (germline): SGHRS, YFSETQ. The CDR3 protein is CASAPGVSGNTIYF. CDR3 DNA: TGCGCCAGCGCCCCGGGAGTCTCTGGAAACACCATATATTTT. The variable domain in full, completed from reference TRBV5-1 and TRBJ1-3, reads KAGVTQTPRYLIKTRGQQVTLSCSPISGHRSVSWYQQTPGQGLQFLFEYFSETQRNKGNFPGRFSGRQFSNSRSEMNVSTLELGDSALYLCASAPGVSGNTIYFGEGSWLTVV.

The chain joins TRBV28 to TRBJ2-1; weak D call: TRBD2 (5 bases). CDR1 and CDR2 from the germline V gene are MDHEN and SYDVKM. V lost 3 bases, J lost 3 bases, and 15 bases lay in between. This CDR3 has 16 amino acids. The CDR3 region is CASSFGAEKGYNEQFF. In DNA, the CDR3 is TGTGCCAGCAGTTTCGGAGCGGAGAAGGGCTACAATGAGCAGTTCTTC.

This clone was picked up one time. The rearrangement joins TRBV25-1 to TRBJ2-2, with a possible D match to TRBD1 (5 bases). V shed 7 bases and J shed 8 bases, with 14 bases lying between them. This CDR3 is 13 amino acids long. The germline CDR1 and CDR2 sequences are MGHDK and SYGVNS. The CDR3 DNA reads TGTGCCAGCACCCAGGGAATATCGGGGGAGCTGTTTTTT. It specifies CASTQGISGELFF.

The chain links TRBV28 to TRBJ2-3; tentative D call: TRBD2 (7 bases). Germline CDR1 reads MDHEN; CDR2 reads SYDVKM. The CDR3 is 14 residues long. Trimming left V 7 bases short and J 3 bases short, with 14 bases between. CDR3: CASIDGGLTDTQYF. The CDR3 DNA reads TGTGCCAGCATCGACGGGGGGCTTACAGATACGCAGTATTTT.

The chain couples TRBV2 to TRBJ1-1; D is unclear. V lost 4 bases, J lost 0 bases, and 9 bases lay in between. Germline V gene lookup returns CDR1 SNHLY and CDR2 FYNNEI. CDR3 length: 14 amino acids. The chain's CDR3 is CASSGGEVNTEAFF. The CDR3 nucleotides are TGTGCCAGCAGTGGCGGGGAAGTGAACACTGAAGCTTTCTTT.

The chain couples TRBV28 to TRBJ2-3; 7 nucleotides line up with TRBD2. Germline V gives CDR1 MDHEN, CDR2 SYDVKM. V lost 3 bases and J lost 2; bases outside the gene matches: 5. The CDR3 runs to 15 residues. CDR3: CASSFGGGITDTQYF. The CDR3 region has the DNA TGTGCCAGCAGTTTCGGCGGGGGAATCACAGATACGCAGTATTTT.

J is TRBJ2-7 and V is TRBV28; 10 nucleotides match TRBD1. Germline V lookup: CDR1 MDHEN, CDR2 SYDVKM. With V trimmed by 5 bases and J by 0 bases, 4 bases remained unmatched. CDR3 length equals 15 residues. The CDR3 protein is CASSPWTGGSYEQYF. The CDR3 DNA reads as TGTGCCAGCAGTCCCTGGACAGGGGGCTCCTACGAGCAGTACTTC.

This clone was observed once. The rearrangement links TRBV28 to TRBJ2-7, with unresolved D. This CDR3 region has 12 residues. Trimming stripped 11 bases from V and 0 bases from J, with 11 bases between. Germline V gene data show CDR1 as MDHEN and CDR2 as SYDVKM. CDR3 sequence (DNA): TGTGCCTCATCTCCCGGCTCCTACGAGCAGTACTTC. Translated, it gives CASSPGSYEQYF.

The V gene is TRBV11-2, the J gene TRBJ2-7; 7 bases fit TRBD2. With 1 base clipped from V and 0 bases from J, the junction kept 0 bases outside the gene matches. Germline V CDR1 and CDR2: SGHAT, FQNNGV. The CDR3 extends over 14 amino acids. The CDR3 DNA reads as TGTGCCAGCAGCTTAGGCGGGAGCTCCTACGAGCAGTACTTC. Its translation is CASSLGGSSYEQYF.

The chain links TRBV7-3 to TRBJ1-1, with 7 positions matching TRBD1. Germline CDR1 SGHTA, CDR2 FQGTGA. This CDR3 comprises 17 residues. V gave up 3 bases and J gave up 1 base; unmatched junction bases: 11. The DNA for the CDR3 is TGTGCCAGCAGCTTGGGAGGACAGGCCCCATGGAACACTGAAGCTTTCTTT. This gives the protein CASSLGGQAPWNTEAFF.

The chain recombines TRBV7-2 with TRBJ2-2; TRBD2 agrees at 10 bases. Trimming took 1 base from V and 7 from J; bases not matched to a gene: 6. This CDR3 region has 16 residues. Germline V gives CDR1 SGHTA, CDR2 FQGNSA. The CDR3 sequence: CASSLGSLAGVGELFF. CDR3 nucleotides: TGTGCCAGCAGCTTAGGGTCTCTAGCGGGAGTCGGGGAGCTGTTTTTT.

This clone was counted only a few times. This sequence joins TRBV6-5 and TRBJ1-3; D ambiguous. In germline, CDR1 is MNHEY, CDR2 SVGAGI. V was cut by 1 base and J by 10 bases, with 14 bases left in between. CDR3 length: 14 residues. The CDR3 DNA sequence: TGTGCCAGCAGTTACTGGGCCCTTGATGGAACCATATATTTT. Protein: CASSYWALDGTIYF.

The gene calls are TRBV29-1 and TRBJ2-7; 8 bases align to TRBD1. Trimming took 3 bases from V and 1 from J; bases not matched to a gene: 5. The CDR3 totals 14 residues. Germline V lookup: CDR1 SQVTM, CDR2 ANQGSEA. The CDR3 DNA reads TGCAGCGTTGAGTTGGACAGGGCTTCCTACGAGCAGTACTTC. Translating it yields CSVELDRASYEQYF.

In its sample, this clone was seen once. This rearrangement joins TRBV7-4 to TRBJ2-4, with unresolved D. The CDR3 loop spans 15 amino acids. Per the germline V gene, CDR1 is SGHVT and CDR2 is SQSDAQ. The V end lost 2 bases, the J end lost 4 bases, and 12 bases lay between the germline ends. CDR3 protein: CASSLSPGFKNIQYF. The CDR3 region has the DNA TGTGCCAGCAGCTTATCTCCGGGTTTTAAAAACATTCAGTACTTC.

CDR3 in DNA: TGTGCCAGCAGCCTTTCCAATGAGCAGTTCTTC. It specifies CASSLSNEQFF. The rearrangement uses TRBV7-9 and TRBJ2-1; D ambiguous. The CDR3 loop spans 11 amino acids. CDR1 is SEHNR, CDR2 FQNEAQ, per germline (reference sequence). Trimming left V 5 bases short and J 6 bases short, with 5 bases between.

The rearrangement links TRBV7-2 to TRBJ1-1; 11 bases match TRBD1. Germline V CDR1 and CDR2: SGHTA, FQGNSA. The CDR3 contains 17 residues. The V segment lost 5 bases and the J segment 1 base; nucleotides outside the gene matches: 9. CDR3: CASSIPGTGGKNTEAFF. The CDR3 DNA is TGTGCCAGCAGCATTCCCGGGACAGGGGGTAAGAACACTGAAGCTTTCTTT.

The rearrangement links TRBV27 to TRBJ1-2; the D gene is possibly TRBD1 (6 bases). Germline V lookup: CDR1 MNHEY, CDR2 SMNVEV (reference sequence). V gave up 10 bases and J gave up 5 bases, with 14 bases separating them. The CDR3 has 12 amino acids. The CDR3 sequence: CATKPTGYGYTF. CDR3 in DNA: TGTGCCACCAAACCTACAGGGTATGGCTACACCTTC.

The V and J genes are TRBV27 and TRBJ2-1; possibly TRBD2 for D (6 bases). CDR3 length: 15 residues. Trimming removed 6 bases from V and 7 bases from J, with 19 bases in between. Germline CDR1 reads MNHEY; CDR2 reads SMNVEV (reference sequence). This CDR3 is CASRKRGLGMNEQFF. CDR3 coding DNA: TGTGCCAGCAGAAAACGGGGACTTGGTATGAATGAGCAGTTCTTC.

The rearrangement uses TRBV4-1 and TRBJ1-5; TRBD1 might be the D (5 bases). CDR3 length: 16 residues. V shed 1 base and J shed 5 bases, with 15 bases lying between them. Germline V lookup: CDR1 MGHRA, CDR2 YSYEKL. The CDR3, as DNA: TGCGCCAGCAGCCAAGGGGGGGGAGGAGAGGATCAGCCCCAGCATTTT. Amino acid sequence: CASSQGGGGEDQPQHF.

The rearrangement joins TRBV28 to TRBJ2-1, with 8 nucleotides matching TRBD2. CDR1 and CDR2 (germline): MDHEN, SYDVKM. V lost 8 bases and J lost 6; bases outside the gene matches: 9. The CDR3 has 14 amino acids. The CDR3 bases are TGTGCCAGCCTTTCGGGAGGGCCCATCAATGAGCAGTTCTTC. Its protein product is CASLSGGPINEQFF.

The V call is TRBV7-9, the J call TRBJ1-3, with unresolved D. Germline-derived CDR1 and CDR2 are SEHNR and FQNEAQ (reference sequence). Deletions cut 11 bases from V and 0 bases from J, with 14 bases between. The CDR3 consists of 14 residues. The CDR3 coding sequence is TGTGCCGCGCAGGCAGGCCTCTCTGGAAACACCATATATTTT. It codes for CAAQAGLSGNTIYF.

The rearrangement uses TRBV5-6 and TRBJ2-7; no firm D call. Germline CDR1 is SGHDT and CDR2 is YYEEEE. V shed 2 bases and J shed 4 bases, with 4 bases lying between them. The CDR3 is made up of 11 amino acids. The CDR3 sequence: CASSFGYEQYF. The CDR3 nucleotides read TGTGCCAGCAGCTTCGGTTACGAGCAGTACTTC.

This chain links TRBV10-3 with TRBJ2-1; 12 positions match TRBD2. The junction had 23 bases not matched to a gene; V was cut back by 8 bases and J by 6 bases. Looked up from germline, CDR1 is ENHRY and CDR2 is SYGVKD. This CDR3 has 20 amino acids. As DNA, the CDR3 is TGTGCCATCCATGGTCCCCGACTAGCGGGAGCCCCTACGGTTTTCAATGAGCAGTTCTTC. This encodes CAIHGPRLAGAPTVFNEQFF.